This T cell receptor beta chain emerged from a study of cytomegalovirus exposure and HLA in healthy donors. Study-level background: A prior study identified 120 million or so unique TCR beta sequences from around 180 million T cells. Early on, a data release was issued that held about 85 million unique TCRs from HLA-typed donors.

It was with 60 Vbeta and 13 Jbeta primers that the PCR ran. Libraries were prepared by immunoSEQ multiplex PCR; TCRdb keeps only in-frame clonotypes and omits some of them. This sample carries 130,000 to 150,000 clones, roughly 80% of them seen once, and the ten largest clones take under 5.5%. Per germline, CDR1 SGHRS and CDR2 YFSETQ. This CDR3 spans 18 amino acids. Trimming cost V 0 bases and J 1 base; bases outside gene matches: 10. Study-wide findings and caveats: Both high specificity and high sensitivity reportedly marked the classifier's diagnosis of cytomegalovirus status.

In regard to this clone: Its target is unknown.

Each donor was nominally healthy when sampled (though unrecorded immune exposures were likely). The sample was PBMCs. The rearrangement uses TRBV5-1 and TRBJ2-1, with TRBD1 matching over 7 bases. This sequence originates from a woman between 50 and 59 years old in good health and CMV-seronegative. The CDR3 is CASSLERGLMGSYNEQFF. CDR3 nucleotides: TGCGCCAGCAGCTTGGAGAGGGGGCTAATGGGTTCCTACAATGAGCAGTTCTTC.